This T cell receptor (beta chain) originates from a study of blood T cells in healthy people across ages. Primed by a sample-barcoded 5' primer and a J-beta primer mix, a second PCR proceeded for roughly 7 to 11 cycles. Tags on each cDNA molecule came from a template-switch adaptor with 12 random nucleotides. TCRdb reanalysed the 5' RACE reads using MiXCR and keeps one entry per CDR3 protein. Of 1.6 million or so distinct CDR3 sequences in the sample, around 36% are singletons; the top ten hold 10% to 12%. V lost 5 bases and J lost 2; bases outside the gene matches: 6. Germline-derived CDR1 and CDR2 are MDHEN and SYDVKM. CDR3 length: 15 amino acids.

The source material was blood. This sequence originates from a woman aged 25-40 years in good health. The chain combines TRBV28 with TRBJ2-3; 8 nucleotides line up with TRBD2. The CDR3 reads CASSAGGRPTDTQYF. DNA of the CDR3: TGTGCCAGCAGTGCGGGCGGGAGGCCCACAGATACGCAGTATTTT.